The 9 T cell receptor beta chains presented below share a single source sample, sequenced in a study of cytomegalovirus exposure and HLA in healthy donors. TCRdb's copy holds only in-frame clones and misses some; the assay was immunoSEQ multiplex PCR. There are 90,000 to 110,000 clones in the sample; around 83% occur only once, and approximately 4% lies in the top ten. The sequencing sample was made of PBMCs. These receptor sequences come from a woman between 18 and 29 years old in good health and CMV-seropositive.

This rearrangement joins TRBV9 to TRBJ2-6; 8 bases align to TRBD1. The CDR3 has 15 amino acids. Germline CDR1 is SGDLS and CDR2 is YYNGEE. Trimming removed 6 bases from V and 4 bases from J; junction bases left unmatched: 6. CDR3 sequence reads: CASTGGALGANVLTF. The CDR3 DNA sequence: TGTGCCAGCACAGGGGGCGCGTTGGGGGCCAACGTCCTGACTTTC.

The chain couples TRBV5-1 to TRBJ2-1, with 13 bases fitting TRBD2. The CDR3 is 16 residues long. V gave up 9 bases and J gave up 8 bases; unmatched junction bases: 14. The germline V gene encodes CDR1 SGHRS and CDR2 YFSETQ. CDR3 sequence (DNA): TGCGCCACCACCTTCGCGGGACTAGCGGGACACGATGAGCAGTTCTTC. It encodes CATTFAGLAGHDEQFF. Together with reference TRBV5-1 and TRBJ2-1, the CDR3 gives the full variable domain: KAGVTQTPRYLIKTRGQQVTLSCSPISGHRSVSWYQQTPGQGLQFLFEYFSETQRNKGNFPGRFSGRQFSNSRSEMNVSTLELGDSALYLCATTFAGLAGHDEQFFGPGTRLTVL.

The genes are TRBV27 and TRBJ1-1; perhaps TRBD1 as D (6 bases). Trimming removed 8 bases at V and 5 bases at J, with 15 bases between. This CDR3 comprises 13 residues. The germline CDR1 and CDR2 sequences are MNHEY and SMNVEV (reference sequence). CDR3 DNA: TGTGCCAGCGCCAGGGAGAGGGGGACTGAAGCTTTCTTT. Residues: CASARERGTEAFF.

The chain recombines TRBV14 with TRBJ2-1, with 8 bases that match TRBD2. Trimming took 6 bases from V and 1 from J; bases not matched to a gene: 5. The length of the CDR3 is 15 residues. CDR1 SGHDN and CDR2 FVKESK come from the germline V gene. The CDR3 DNA reads TGTGCCAGCAGAGATACTAGCGGTTCCTACAATGAGCAGTTCTTC. This encodes CASRDTSGSYNEQFF.

The chain employs TRBV6-6 and TRBJ1-2; unclear D gene. With 5 bases removed from V and 5 bases from J, the gap between germline ends came to 6 bases. This CDR3 region has 11 residues. CDR1 is MNHNY, CDR2 SVGAGI, per germline (reference sequence). CDR3 region: CASSNGYGYTF. CDR3 sequence (DNA): TGTGCCAGCAGTAACGGGTATGGCTACACCTTC.

This clone has a handful of counts. The chain combines TRBV28 with TRBJ1-1, with 7 bases aligning to TRBD1. The CDR3 consists of 13 residues. In germline, CDR1 is MDHEN, CDR2 SYDVKM. Trimming at V came to 10 bases and at J to 3 bases, leaving 8 bases not matched to a gene. CDR3 sequence: CATRQGWDTEAFF. The CDR3 DNA sequence: TGTGCCACCCGACAGGGTTGGGACACTGAAGCTTTCTTT.

V is TRBV4-2 and J is TRBJ2-7; TRBD2 matches at 7 bases. The germline CDR1 and CDR2 sequences are LGHNA and YNFKEQ. This CDR3 contains 15 residues. V lost 1 base and J lost 3; bases outside the gene matches: 6. The CDR3 nucleotides are TGTGCCAGCAGCCAAGCGGCGGAGCGGGACTACGAGCAGTACTTC. It codes for CASSQAAERDYEQYF.

This clone was observed a single time. The chain couples TRBV6-6 to TRBJ2-1, with D tentatively TRBD1 (5 bases). Per the germline V gene, CDR1 is MNHNY and CDR2 is SVGAGI (reference sequence). Deletions cut 2 bases from V and 7 bases from J, with 9 bases between. This CDR3 is 13 amino acids long. CDR3 nucleotide sequence: TGTGCCAGCAGTTACCCCGCAGGGAATGAGCAGTTCTTC. Its translation is CASSYPAGNEQFF.

The chain recombines TRBV7-6 with TRBJ1-3, with TRBD1 as a possible D gene (6 bases). V dropped 1 base and J dropped 0 bases, with 13 bases sitting between them. The germline CDR1 and CDR2 sequences are SGHVS and FNYEAQ. The CDR3 has 17 amino acids. The CDR3 region is CASSLGVRGHSGNTIYF. The CDR3 region has the DNA TGTGCCAGCAGCTTAGGGGTCAGGGGCCACTCTGGAAACACCATATATTTT.